The 24 T cell receptor beta chains presented below share a single source sample, sequenced in a study of T-cell memory formation after mild COVID-19. From the 5' RACE reads, TCRdb called clonotypes with MiXCR, one entry per CDR3 protein. This sample yields 310,000 or so distinct CDR3 sequences, of which 15% are seen a single time; approximately 23% belongs to the top ten. Specimen: PBMCs or a T cell subset sorted from them (not recorded which). These receptors were obtained from a man younger than 35 who had mild COVID-19 (a few samples of this study predate the infection). Cell type and time point are not known.

This clonotype was counted ten times or more. V gene TRBV7-3 combines with J gene TRBJ2-5; tentatively, D is TRBD2 (7 bases). The V and J ends lost 3 bases and 7 bases respectively, with 21 bases between them. The CDR3 is 16 residues long. The germline V gene has CDR1 SGHTA and CDR2 FQGTGA. This CDR3 is CASSFLPRGATATQYF. The DNA for the CDR3 is TGTGCCAGCAGCTTTTTACCCCGGGGGGCCACCGCGACCCAGTACTTC.

This clonotype was detected only a few times. The V gene is TRBV6-5, the J gene TRBJ2-7, with 8 nucleotides matching TRBD2. Germline V gene data show CDR1 as MNHEY and CDR2 as SVGAGI. The CDR3 is made up of 15 amino acids. Trimming took 0 bases from V and 4 from J; bases not matched to a gene: 5. CDR3 residues: CASSYSREEEYEQYV. CDR3 coding DNA: TGTGCCAGCAGTTACTCGCGGGAGGAAGAGTACGAGCAGTACGTC.

This clonotype was detected many times. This chain uses TRBV4-3 with TRBJ2-1; TRBD2 might be the D (6 bases). V was clipped by 4 bases and J by 0 bases, with 10 bases between them. Looked up from germline, CDR1 is LGHNA and CDR2 is YSLEER. The CDR3 sequence is 15 residues long. The CDR3 DNA is TGCGCCAGCAGCCCAGGGACTCCCTCCTACAATGAGCAGTTCTTC. It specifies CASSPGTPSYNEQFF.

J is TRBJ2-1 and V is TRBV5-1, with D uncertain. The V gene's germline CDR1 is SGHRS and CDR2 YFSETQ. V gave up 0 bases and J gave up 4 bases, with 11 bases separating them. CDR3 length: 15 amino acids. For the CDR3, the DNA is TGCGCCAGCAGCTTGGGAGTATACTCATACAATGAGCAGTTCTTC. Translated: CASSLGVYSYNEQFF. Combining the CDR3 with reference TRBV5-1 and TRBJ2-1 gives the whole variable domain KAGVTQTPRYLIKTRGQQVTLSCSPISGHRSVSWYQQTPGQGLQFLFEYFSETQRNKGNFPGRFSGRQFSNSRSEMNVSTLELGDSALYLCASSLGVYSYNEQFFGPGTRLTVL.

This clonotype was observed at least ten times. The rearrangement links TRBV7-9 to TRBJ2-6; TRBD2 might be the D (5 bases). This CDR3 comprises 15 residues. V lost 5 bases and J 0 bases, leaving 8 bases between the germline ends. Germline CDR1 is SEHNR and CDR2 is FQNEAQ (reference sequence). CDR3 nucleotides: TGTGCCAGCAGCGTAGGGAGCTCTGGGGCCAACGTCCTGACTTTC. It specifies CASSVGSSGANVLTF.

In its sample, this clonotype was seen many times. The genes are TRBV5-1 and TRBJ2-7; 9 bases align to TRBD1. The CDR3 length is 14 residues. J was trimmed by 1 base and V by 4 bases; bases with no gene match: 3. Germline values: CDR1 SGHRS, CDR2 YFSETQ. The CDR3 coding sequence is TGCGCCAGCAGCCCAGGGACAGGGTCCTACGAGCAGTACGTC. It is translated as CASSPGTGSYEQYV.

This chain's CDR3 is CSASPWGHDNQPQHF. The CDR3 bases are TGCAGTGCTAGCCCCTGGGGGCATGACAATCAGCCCCAGCATTTT. The V call is TRBV20-1, the J call TRBJ1-5; D perhaps matches TRBD1 (6 bases). CDR3 length: 15 amino acids. The germline V gene has CDR1 DFQATT and CDR2 SNEGSKA (reference sequence). Trimming removed 3 bases from V and 3 bases from J, with 15 bases in between.

This clonotype was seen only a few times. This sequence joins TRBV6-5 and TRBJ2-1; D is unclear. The ends were cut back, 7 bases at V and 0 bases at J, with 16 bases in the middle. This CDR3 region has 16 residues. From germline, CDR1 is MNHEY and CDR2 SVGAGI. DNA for the CDR3: TGTGCCAGCACCCAATTACACGTTCCCTCCTACAATGAGCAGTTCTTC. Protein product: CASTQLHVPSYNEQFF.

The V and J genes are TRBV28 and TRBJ1-6; D uncertain. The CDR3 spans 12 residues. From germline, CDR1 is MDHEN and CDR2 SYDVKM. Trimming cost V 3 bases and J 11 bases, with 8 bases left between them. CDR3 DNA: TGTGCCAGCAGTTTGACCTTAGCACCCCTCCACTTT. It is translated as CASSLTLAPLHF.

This clonotype showed up just a few times. Possible read error: a much larger clone is one base away. The chain joins TRBV5-1 to TRBJ2-2; D may be TRBD1 (6 bases). CDR1 SGHRS and CDR2 YFSETQ come from the germline V gene. The CDR3 length is 14 residues. The CDR3 DNA reads as TGCGCCAGCAGCTCCGGTGGGGGCGGCGGGCAGCTGTTTTTT. It yields the protein CASSSGGGGGQLFF. The full variable domain, rest sourced from reference TRBV5-1 and TRBJ2-2, is KAGVTQTPRYLIKTRGQQVTLSCSPISGHRSVSWYQQTPGQGLQFLFEYFSETQRNKGNFPGRFSGRQFSNSRSEMNVSTLELGDSALYLCASSSGGGGGQLFFGEGSRLTVL.

Written as DNA, the CDR3 is TGTGCCATCAGTGATCAGACAGGCAATCAGCCCCAGCATTTT. Translating gives CAISDQTGNQPQHF. This sequence joins TRBV10-3 and TRBJ1-5, with D maybe TRBD1 (5 bases). Germline V lookup: CDR1 ENHRY, CDR2 SYGVKD. Trimming pared 3 bases from V and 2 bases from J, leaving 8 bases between. CDR3 length: 14 amino acids.

This clonotype was seen a handful of times. This chain links TRBV20-1 with TRBJ2-3; D call uncertain. Per the germline V gene, CDR1 is DFQATT and CDR2 is SNEGSKA (reference sequence). V shed 3 bases and J shed 5 bases, with 21 bases lying between them. CDR3 length: 16 residues. The chain's CDR3 is CSARWQWTTPGDTQYF. The CDR3 bases are TGCAGTGCTAGGTGGCAATGGACCACGCCGGGAGATACGCAGTATTTT.

In this sample, this clonotype turned up a few times. The rearrangement joins TRBV10-3 to TRBJ1-1; a possible D gene is TRBD1 (6 bases). Germline-derived CDR1 and CDR2 are ENHRY and SYGVKD. This CDR3 contains 14 residues. Trimming stripped 8 bases from V and 0 bases from J, with 13 bases between. The CDR3, as DNA: TGTGCCATCGGGCAGGGGAAAATGAACACTGAAGCTTTCTTT. Its protein is CAIGQGKMNTEAFF.

This clonotype has ten or more counts. The V gene is TRBV20-1, the J gene TRBJ2-1; unclear D gene. The CDR3 sequence is 15 residues long. V dropped 0 bases and J dropped 1 base, with 10 bases sitting between them. CDR1 and CDR2 from the germline V gene are DFQATT and SNEGSKA (reference sequence). The DNA of the CDR3 is TGCAGTGCTAGAGAGGACCGGCTTTCCTACAATGAGCAGTTCTTC. Its protein is CSAREDRLSYNEQFF.

This clonotype was detected only a few times. The CDR3 nucleotides are TGTGCCAGCAGCGATCGGACAGGGCCTGGAAACACCATATATTTT. Translated: CASSDRTGPGNTIYF. The chain carries TRBV9 and TRBJ1-3, with 8 nucleotides matching TRBD1. CDR1 and CDR2 (germline): SGDLS, YYNGEE. V lost 3 bases, J lost 2 bases, and 4 bases stayed unmatched. The CDR3 extends over 15 amino acids. Full variable domain (rest looked up from reference TRBV9 and TRBJ1-3): DSGVTQTPKHLITATGQRVTLRCSPRSGDLSVYWYQQSLDQGLQFLIQYYNGEERAKGNILERFSAQQFPDLHSELNLSSLELGDSALYFCASSDRTGPGNTIYFGEGSWLTVV.

The table lists this clonotype with a few counts. The chain is built from TRBV24-1 and TRBJ1-1, with 8 bases matching TRBD1. CDR1 and CDR2 from the germline V gene are KGHDR and SFDVKD. This CDR3 spans 14 amino acids. V dropped 2 bases and J dropped 7; count of bases not matched to a gene: 5. The CDR3 here is CATSDWKQGGEAFF. The CDR3 DNA follows: TGTGCCACCAGTGATTGGAAACAGGGGGGTGAAGCTTTCTTT.

V and J are TRBV6-5 and TRBJ2-3, with D possibly TRBD1 on 6 matching bases. Germline V gene sequence: CDR1 MNHEY, CDR2 SVGAGI. This CDR3 has 15 residues. The ends were cut back, 2 bases at V and 5 bases at J, with 14 bases in the middle. The CDR3 region is CASSYTALQGDTQYF. CDR3 DNA sequence: TGTGCCAGCAGTTACACGGCACTACAGGGAGATACGCAGTATTTT.

The table lists this clonotype with a few counts. The chain links TRBV7-8 to TRBJ1-2; 7 nucleotides line up with TRBD1. Per germline, CDR1 SGHVS and CDR2 FQNEAQ. Trimming cost V 4 bases and J 1 base; bases outside gene matches: 6. The CDR3 has 15 amino acids. The CDR3 coding sequence is TGTGCCAGCAGCTCCCCGGGACAGTTTAACTATGGCTACACCTTC. As protein: CASSSPGQFNYGYTF.

CDR3 loop: CSVRQVNTEAFF. CDR3 nucleotide sequence: TGCAGCGTACGACAGGTGAACACTGAAGCTTTCTTT. The chain couples TRBV29-1 to TRBJ1-1; D is perhaps TRBD1 (6 bases). V gave up 6 bases and J gave up 0 bases, with 8 bases separating them. In germline, CDR1 is SQVTM, CDR2 ANQGSEA. This CDR3 region has 12 residues.

This clonotype has only a few counts. The DNA of the CDR3 is TGTGCCAGCAGCCCGGACATACATCAGCCCCAGCATTTT. It translates to CASSPDIHQPQHF. J is TRBJ1-5 and V is TRBV7-7; possibly TRBD1 for D (5 bases). The CDR3 has 13 residues. Germline V gene lookup returns CDR1 SSHAT and CDR2 FNYEAQ (reference sequence). V shed 5 bases and J shed 5 bases, with 10 bases lying between them.

This clonotype was observed a few times. This chain connects TRBV6-5 to TRBJ2-2; possible D gene TRBD2, 5 bases. The CDR3 is 13 amino acids. V lost 11 bases, J lost 3 bases, and 13 bases lay in between. Germline values: CDR1 MNHEY, CDR2 SVGAGI. CDR3 region: CAAGKGDTGELFF. The CDR3 nucleotides read TGTGCCGCCGGGAAAGGTGACACCGGGGAGCTGTTTTTT.

The V gene is TRBV20-1, the J gene TRBJ1-2; D is ambiguous. Trimming stripped 3 bases from V and 8 bases from J, with 10 bases between. Germline V CDR1 and CDR2: DFQATT, SNEGSKA (reference sequence). CDR3 length: 11 amino acids. The CDR3 DNA sequence: TGCAGTGCTAGTCAGCCTGGGGGCTACACCTTC. It yields the protein CSASQPGGYTF.

The V call is TRBV2, the J call TRBJ2-3; 7 bases map to TRBD2. Germline V gene sequence: CDR1 SNHLY, CDR2 FYNNEI. J was trimmed by 0 bases and V by 7 bases; bases with no gene match: 4. CDR3 length: 14 amino acids. The CDR3 bases are TGTGCCAGCAATAGCGGGCCCAGCACAGATACGCAGTATTTT. This translates into CASNSGPSTDTQYF.

This clonotype has just a few counts. The CDR3 loop is CASSPTPSLLETQYF. CDR3 sequence (DNA): TGTGCCAGCAGCCCCACGCCTTCGCTTTTGGAGACCCAGTACTTC. The chain uses TRBV7-9 and TRBJ2-5, with D unresolved. Germline CDR1 reads SEHNR; CDR2 reads FQNEAQ (reference sequence). The CDR3 totals 15 residues. Trimming shortened V by 5 bases and J by 5 bases, and 18 bases separated the two germline ends.